This T cell receptor beta chain was observed in a study of T-cell reconstitution after alpha-beta-depleted transplantation in children. V dropped 2 bases and J dropped 1 base, with 13 bases sitting between them. The CDR3 runs 16 residues. Unique molecular identifiers tagged the TCRbeta library. TCRdb analysed the PCR reads with MiXCR anew, one entry per CDR3 protein. The sample lists 400,000 to 500,000 distinct CDR3 sequences; under 13% were seen once. The receptor comes from a human donor who donated a stem cell graft to a child with acute myeloid leukemia. The genes are TRBV12-3 or TRBV12-4 and TRBJ2-3; D might be TRBD2 (6 bases). The sequenced sample was PBMCs from the stem cell graft donor, obtained from the stem cell graft. The CDR3 DNA reads TGTGCCAGCAGTTTATATCTCGGGACTGGCACAGATACGCAGTATTTT. Translated, it gives CASSLYLGTGTDTQYF.